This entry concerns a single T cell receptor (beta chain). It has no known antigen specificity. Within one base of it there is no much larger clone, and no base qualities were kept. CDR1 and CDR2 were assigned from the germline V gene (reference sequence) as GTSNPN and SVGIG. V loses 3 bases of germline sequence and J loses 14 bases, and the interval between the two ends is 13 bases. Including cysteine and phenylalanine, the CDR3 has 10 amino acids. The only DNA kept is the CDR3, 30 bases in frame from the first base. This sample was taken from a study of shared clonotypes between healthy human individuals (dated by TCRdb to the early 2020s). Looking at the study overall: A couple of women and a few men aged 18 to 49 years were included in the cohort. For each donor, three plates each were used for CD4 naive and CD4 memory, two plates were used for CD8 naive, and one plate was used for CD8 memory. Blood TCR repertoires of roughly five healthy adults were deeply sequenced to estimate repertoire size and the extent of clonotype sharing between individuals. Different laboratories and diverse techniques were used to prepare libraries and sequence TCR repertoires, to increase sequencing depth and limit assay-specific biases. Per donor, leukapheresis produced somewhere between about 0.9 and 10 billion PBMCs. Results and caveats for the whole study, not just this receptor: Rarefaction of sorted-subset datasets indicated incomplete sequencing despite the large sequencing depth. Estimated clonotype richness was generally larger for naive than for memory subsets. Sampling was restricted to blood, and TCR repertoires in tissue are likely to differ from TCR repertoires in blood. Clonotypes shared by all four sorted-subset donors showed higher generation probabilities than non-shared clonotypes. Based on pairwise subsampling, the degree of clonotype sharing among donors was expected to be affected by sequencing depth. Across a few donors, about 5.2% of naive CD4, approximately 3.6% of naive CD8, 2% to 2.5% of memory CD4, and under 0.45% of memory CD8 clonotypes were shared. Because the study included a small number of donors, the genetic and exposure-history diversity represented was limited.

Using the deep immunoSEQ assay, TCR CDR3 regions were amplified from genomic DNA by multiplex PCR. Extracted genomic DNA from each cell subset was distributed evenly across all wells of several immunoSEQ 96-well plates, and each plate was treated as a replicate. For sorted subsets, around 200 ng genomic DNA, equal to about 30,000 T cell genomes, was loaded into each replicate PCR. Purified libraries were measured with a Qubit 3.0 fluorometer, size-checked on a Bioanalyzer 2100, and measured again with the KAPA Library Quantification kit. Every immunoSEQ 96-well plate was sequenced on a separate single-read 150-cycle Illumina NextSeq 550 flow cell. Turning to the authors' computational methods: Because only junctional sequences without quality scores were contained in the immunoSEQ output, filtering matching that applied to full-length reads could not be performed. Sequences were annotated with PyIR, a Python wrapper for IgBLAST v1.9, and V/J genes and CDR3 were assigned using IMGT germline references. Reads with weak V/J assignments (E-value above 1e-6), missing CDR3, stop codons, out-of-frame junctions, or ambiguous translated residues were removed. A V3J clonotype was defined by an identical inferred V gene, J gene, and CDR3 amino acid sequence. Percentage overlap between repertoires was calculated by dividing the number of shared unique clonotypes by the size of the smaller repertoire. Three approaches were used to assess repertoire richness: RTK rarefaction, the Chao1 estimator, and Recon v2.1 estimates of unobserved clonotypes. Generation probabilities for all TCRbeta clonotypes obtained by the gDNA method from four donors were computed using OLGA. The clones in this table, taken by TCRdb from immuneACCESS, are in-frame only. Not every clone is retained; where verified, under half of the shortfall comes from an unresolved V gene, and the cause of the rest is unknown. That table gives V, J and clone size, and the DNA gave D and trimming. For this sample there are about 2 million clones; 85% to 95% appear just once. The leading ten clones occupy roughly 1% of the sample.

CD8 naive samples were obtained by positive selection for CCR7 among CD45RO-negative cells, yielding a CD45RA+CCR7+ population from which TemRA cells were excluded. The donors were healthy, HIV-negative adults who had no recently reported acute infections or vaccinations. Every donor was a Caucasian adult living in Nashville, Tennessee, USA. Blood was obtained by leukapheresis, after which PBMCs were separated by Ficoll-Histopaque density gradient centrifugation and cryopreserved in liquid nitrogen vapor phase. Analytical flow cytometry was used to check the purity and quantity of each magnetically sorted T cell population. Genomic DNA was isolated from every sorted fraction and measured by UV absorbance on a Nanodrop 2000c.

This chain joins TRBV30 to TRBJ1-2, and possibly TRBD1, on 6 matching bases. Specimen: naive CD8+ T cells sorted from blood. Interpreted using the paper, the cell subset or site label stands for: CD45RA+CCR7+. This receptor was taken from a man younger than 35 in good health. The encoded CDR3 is CAWSASGETF. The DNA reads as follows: TGTGCCTGGAGCGCTTCAGGGGAAACCTTC.